This is a list of T cell receptor beta chains from one sample in a study of CD8 T cells in Susac syndrome. From the immunoSEQ multiplex PCR reads, TCRdb called clonotypes with MiXCR, one entry per CDR3 protein. This sample yields about 200,000 distinct CDR3 sequences, of which 85% to 95% are seen a single time; 0.095% to 0.12% belongs to the top ten. The specimen was CD4+ T cells from PBMCs. The receptor source for this set is a human donor in good health. Both conserved end residues are part of each CDR3. The order of the fields is V gene, clone size, D gene, J gene, CDR3 protein, CDR3 DNA. The D gene is left open where the match is weak. Clone sizes are given selectively: once, few, many, or a class where the clone is expanded.

TRBV3-1	.	.	TRBJ1-6	CASSQDSGLGGPLHF	TGTGCCAGCAGCCAAGATAGCGGGCTTGGCGGACCCCTCCACTTT
TRBV30	.	TRBD1	TRBJ1-2	CAGGQLGGYTF	TGTGCCGGGGGACAGCTTGGAGGCTACACCTTC
TRBV18	.	.	TRBJ2-1	CASSPGSLGEQFF	TGTGCCAGCTCACCCGGCTCCTTAGGAGAGCAGTTCTTC
TRBV30	.	TRBD2	TRBJ2-5	CAWSSRRGETQYF	TGTGCCTGGAGTTCCAGGCGGGGGGAGACCCAGTACTTC
TRBV7-2	.	.	TRBJ2-7	CASSSGPPYEQYF	TGTGCCAGCAGTTCCGGGCCCCCCTACGAGCAGTACTTC
TRBV9	.	.	TRBJ2-7	CASSPRPGKNGEQYF	TGTGCCAGCAGCCCCCGGCCAGGGAAGAACGGCGAGCAGTACTTC
TRBV24-1	.	.	TRBJ2-3	CATSDSAYRDTSTDTQYF	TGTGCCACCAGTGATTCTGCCTACCGGGACACCAGCACAGATACGCAGTATTTT
TRBV7-3	.	.	TRBJ2-3	CASSWDSSTDTQYF	TGTGCCAGCAGCTGGGACTCCAGCACAGATACGCAGTATTTT
TRBV18	.	.	TRBJ2-4	CASSLGAGNIQYF	TGTGCCAGCTCTCTGGGTGCGGGGAACATTCAGTACTTC
TRBV20-1	.	TRBD2	TRBJ2-1	CSEGTSGGPGAEQFF	TGCAGCGAAGGGACTAGCGGGGGCCCCGGGGCTGAGCAGTTCTTC
TRBV9	.	TRBD1	TRBJ2-1	CASSVRGTAVEQFF	TGTGCCAGCAGCGTAAGGGGGACAGCAGTCGAGCAGTTCTTC
TRBV6-2/TRBV6-3	.	.	TRBJ1-2	CASSSPIVYGYTF	TGTGCCAGCAGTTCCCCAATCGTCTATGGCTACACCTTC
TRBV5-1	.	.	TRBJ1-1	CASSFVGTEAFF	TGCGCCAGCAGCTTCGTGGGCACTGAAGCTTTCTTT
TRBV20-1	.	TRBD1	TRBJ2-4	CSAGTGGTDIQYF	TGCAGTGCTGGGACAGGAGGCACAGACATTCAGTACTTC
TRBV2	once	.	TRBJ2-1	CASSREYGWNEQFF	TGTGCCAGTTCCCGGGAGTACGGTTGGAATGAGCAGTTCTTC
TRBV29-1	.	.	TRBJ2-6	CSVDLTSGANVLTF	TGCAGCGTTGATCTGACCTCTGGGGCCAACGTCCTGACTTTC
TRBV5-1	.	.	TRBJ2-5	CASSRDGNQETQYF	TGCGCCAGCAGTCGTGACGGGAACCAAGAGACCCAGTACTTC
TRBV6-5	.	.	TRBJ2-2	CASSYSISGVANTGELFF	TGTGCCAGCAGTTACTCGATAAGTGGGGTCGCGAACACCGGGGAGCTGTTTTTT
TRBV30	.	.	TRBJ2-2	CAWSASNTGELFF	TGTGCCTGGAGTGCTTCGAACACCGGGGAGCTGTTTTTT
TRBV20-1	.	TRBD1	TRBJ1-2	CSAGDRLNYGYTF	TGCAGTGCCGGGGACAGGCTTAACTATGGCTACACCTTC
TRBV25-1	.	.	TRBJ1-1	CASSESVGGRGNTEAFF	TGTGCCAGCAGTGAATCTGTGGGGGGGCGAGGGAACACTGAAGCTTTCTTT
TRBV5-1	.	.	TRBJ2-5	CASSLLGQKQETQYF	TGCGCCAGCAGCCTACTCGGACAGAAGCAAGAGACCCAGTACTTC
TRBV7-7	.	TRBD2	TRBJ2-1	CASSPLLAGGNNEQFF	TGTGCCAGCAGCCCGTTACTAGCGGGGGGAAACAATGAGCAGTTCTTC
TRBV3-1	.	.	TRBJ2-3	CASSQDWTKYTQYF	TGTGCCAGCAGCCAAGATTGGACTAAATATACGCAGTATTTT
TRBV29-1	few	.	TRBJ2-6	CSVTSGANVLTF	TGCAGCGTCACATCTGGGGCCAACGTCCTGACTTTC
TRBV27	.	.	TRBJ2-5	CASSLEPQETQYF	TGTGCCAGCAGTTTAGAACCCCAAGAGACCCAGTACTTC
TRBV24-1	.	TRBD2	TRBJ2-1	CATSDGRLAAYNEQFF	TGTGCCACCAGTGACGGTAGACTAGCGGCCTACAATGAGCAGTTCTTC
TRBV29-1	.	.	TRBJ1-1	CSTNHGSAAFF	TGCAGCACCAACCACGGGAGTGCGGCTTTCTTT
TRBV30	.	.	TRBJ1-5	CAWSVGQPQHF	TGTGCCTGGAGTGTAGGTCAGCCCCAGCATTTT
TRBV19	.	.	TRBJ2-1	CASSPRGRLSSYNEQFF	TGTGCCAGTAGCCCAAGGGGACGCCTAAGCTCCTACAATGAGCAGTTCTTC
TRBV20-1	.	.	TRBJ1-6	CSAGGTLRNSPLHF	TGCAGTGCTGGGGGGACGTTACGAAATTCACCCCTCCACTTT
TRBV6-5	.	.	TRBJ2-5	CASSPGLSRKTQYF	TGTGCCAGCAGCCCGGGCCTCTCTAGGAAGACCCAGTACTTC
TRBV7-7	.	.	TRBJ2-1	CASSLGGPAGEQFF	TGTGCCAGCAGCTTAGGCGGACCCGCGGGCGAGCAGTTCTTC